Below, one TCR beta chain is given with its context. CDR1 SGHRS and CDR2 YFSETQ come from the germline V gene. There are 13 residues in the CDR3. V lost 7 bases and J lost 2, with 12 bases in between. These data belong to a study of T cell changes during pregnancy in multiple sclerosis. Assay: immunoSEQ multiplex PCR; the TCRdb copy retains only in-frame clones and omits some. Of 70,000 to 80,000 clones in the sample, over 80% are singletons; the top ten hold around 0.41%. The receptor was derived from a female donor with multiple sclerosis, enrolled in a pregnancy study. V usage is TRBV5-1 and J usage is TRBJ1-1; D gene uncertain. The sequences come from CD4+ T cells from peripheral blood mononuclear cells, collected before pregnancy. The CDR3 loop reads CASVAAFNTEAFF. CDR3 bases: TGCGCCAGCGTCGCGGCTTTCAACACTGAAGCTTTCTTT. Together with reference TRBV5-1 and TRBJ1-1, the CDR3 gives the full variable domain: KAGVTQTPRYLIKTRGQQVTLSCSPISGHRSVSWYQQTPGQGLQFLFEYFSETQRNKGNFPGRFSGRQFSNSRSEMNVSTLELGDSALYLCASVAAFNTEAFFGQGTRLTVV.